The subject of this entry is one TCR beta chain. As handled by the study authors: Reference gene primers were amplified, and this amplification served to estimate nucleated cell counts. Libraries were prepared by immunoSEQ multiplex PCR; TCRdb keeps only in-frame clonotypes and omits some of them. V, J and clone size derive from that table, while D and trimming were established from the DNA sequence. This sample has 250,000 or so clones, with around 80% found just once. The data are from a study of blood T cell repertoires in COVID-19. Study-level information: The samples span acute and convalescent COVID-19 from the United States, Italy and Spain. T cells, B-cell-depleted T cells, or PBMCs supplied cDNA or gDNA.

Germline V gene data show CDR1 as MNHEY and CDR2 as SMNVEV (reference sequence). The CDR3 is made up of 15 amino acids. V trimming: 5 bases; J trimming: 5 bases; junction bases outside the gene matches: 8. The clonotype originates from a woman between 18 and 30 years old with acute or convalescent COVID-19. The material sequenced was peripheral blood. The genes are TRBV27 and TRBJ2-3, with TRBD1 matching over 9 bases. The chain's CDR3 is CASSIQTGGRDTQYF. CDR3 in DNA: TGTGCCAGCAGTATACAGACAGGGGGACGAGATACGCAGTATTTT.